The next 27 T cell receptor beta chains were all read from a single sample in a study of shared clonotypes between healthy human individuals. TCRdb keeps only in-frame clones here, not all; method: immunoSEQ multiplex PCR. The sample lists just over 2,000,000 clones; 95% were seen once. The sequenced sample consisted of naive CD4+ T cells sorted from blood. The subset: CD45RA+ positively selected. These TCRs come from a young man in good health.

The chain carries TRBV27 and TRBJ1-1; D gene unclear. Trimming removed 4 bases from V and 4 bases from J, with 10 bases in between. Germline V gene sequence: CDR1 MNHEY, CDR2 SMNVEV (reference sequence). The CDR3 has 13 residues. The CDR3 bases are TGTGCCAGCAGTTGGAACTGGGGCACTGAAGCTTTCTTT. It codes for CASSWNWGTEAFF.

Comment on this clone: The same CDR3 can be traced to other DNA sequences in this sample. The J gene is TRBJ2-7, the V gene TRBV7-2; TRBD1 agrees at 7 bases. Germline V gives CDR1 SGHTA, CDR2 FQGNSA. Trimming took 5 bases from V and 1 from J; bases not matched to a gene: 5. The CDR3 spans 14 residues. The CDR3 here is CASSLGQVSYEQYF. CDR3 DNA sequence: TGTGCCAGCAGCCTCGGACAGGTTTCCTACGAGCAGTACTTC. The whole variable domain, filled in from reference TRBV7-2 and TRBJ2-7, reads GAGVSQSPSNKVTEKGKDVELRCDPISGHTALYWYRQSLGQGLEFLIYFQGNSAPDKSGLPSDRFSAERTGGSVSTLTIQRTQQEDSAVYLCASSLGQVSYEQYFGPGTRLTVT.

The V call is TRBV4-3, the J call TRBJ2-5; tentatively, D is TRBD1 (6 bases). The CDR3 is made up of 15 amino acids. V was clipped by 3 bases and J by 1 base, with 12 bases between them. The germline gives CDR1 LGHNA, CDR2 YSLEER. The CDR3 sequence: CASSQSGHFQETQYF. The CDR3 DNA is TGCGCCAGCAGCCAGTCGGGACACTTCCAAGAGACCCAGTACTTC.

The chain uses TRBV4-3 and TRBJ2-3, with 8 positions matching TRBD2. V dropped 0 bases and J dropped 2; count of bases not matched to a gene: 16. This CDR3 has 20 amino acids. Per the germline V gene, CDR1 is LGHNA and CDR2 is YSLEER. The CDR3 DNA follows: TGCGCCAGCAGCCAAGATGATAAGAGGGTAGCGGGGTCTGTCACAGATACGCAGTATTTT. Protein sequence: CASSQDDKRVAGSVTDTQYF.

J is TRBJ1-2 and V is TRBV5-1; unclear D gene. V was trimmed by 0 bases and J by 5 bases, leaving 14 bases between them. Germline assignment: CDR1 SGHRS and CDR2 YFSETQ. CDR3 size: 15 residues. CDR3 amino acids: CASSLAPSPIYGYTF. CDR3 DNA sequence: TGCGCCAGCAGCTTGGCTCCATCTCCCATATATGGCTACACCTTC.

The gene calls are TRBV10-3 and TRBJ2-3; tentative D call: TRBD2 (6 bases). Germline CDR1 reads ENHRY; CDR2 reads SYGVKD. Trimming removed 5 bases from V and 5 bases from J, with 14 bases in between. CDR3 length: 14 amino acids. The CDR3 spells CAISRLGSGDTQYF. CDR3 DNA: TGTGCCATCAGTCGACTAGGAAGTGGAGATACGCAGTATTTT.

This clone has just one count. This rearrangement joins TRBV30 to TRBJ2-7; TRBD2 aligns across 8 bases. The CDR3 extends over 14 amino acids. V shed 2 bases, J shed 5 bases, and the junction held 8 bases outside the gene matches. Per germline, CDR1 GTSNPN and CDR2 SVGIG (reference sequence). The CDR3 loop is CAWSLAGGGNEQYF. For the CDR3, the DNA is TGTGCCTGGAGTCTCGCGGGGGGTGGGAACGAGCAGTACTTC. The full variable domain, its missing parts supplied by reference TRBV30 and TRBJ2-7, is SQTIHQWPATLVQPVGSPLSLECTVEGTSNPNLYWYRQAAGRGLQLLFYSVGIGQISSEVPQNLSASRPQDRQFILSSKKLLLSDSGFYLCAWSLAGGGNEQYFGPGTRLTVT.

As DNA, the CDR3 is TGCGCCAGCAGCTTGATTCCAAACTCCTACAATGAGCAGTTCTTC. Translating it yields CASSLIPNSYNEQFF. The chain couples TRBV5-1 to TRBJ2-1; no clear D gene. The CDR3 extends over 15 amino acids. Germline V gene lookup returns CDR1 SGHRS and CDR2 YFSETQ. V lost 1 base, J lost 0 bases, and 8 bases lay in between. Full variable domain (outside the CDR3, taken from reference TRBV5-1 and TRBJ2-1): KAGVTQTPRYLIKTRGQQVTLSCSPISGHRSVSWYQQTPGQGLQFLFEYFSETQRNKGNFPGRFSGRQFSNSRSEMNVSTLELGDSALYLCASSLIPNSYNEQFFGPGTRLTVL.

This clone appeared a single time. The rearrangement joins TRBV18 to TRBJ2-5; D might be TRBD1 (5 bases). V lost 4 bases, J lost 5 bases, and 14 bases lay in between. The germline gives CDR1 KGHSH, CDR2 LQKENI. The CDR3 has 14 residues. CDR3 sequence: CASSQGQSGETQYF. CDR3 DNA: TGTGCCAGCTCACAGGGGCAGTCGGGTGAGACCCAGTACTTC.

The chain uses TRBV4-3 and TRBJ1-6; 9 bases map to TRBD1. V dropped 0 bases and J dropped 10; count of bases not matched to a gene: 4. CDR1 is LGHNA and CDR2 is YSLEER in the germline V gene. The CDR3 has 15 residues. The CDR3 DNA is TGCGCCAGCAGCCAAGAGGGGGACAGGGAGTCACCCCTCCACTTT. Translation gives CASSQEGDRESPLHF.

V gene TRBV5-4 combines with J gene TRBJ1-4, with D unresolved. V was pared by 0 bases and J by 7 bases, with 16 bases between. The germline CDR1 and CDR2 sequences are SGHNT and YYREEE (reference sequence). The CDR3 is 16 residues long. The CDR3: CASSLDGRGGGEKLFF. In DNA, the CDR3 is TGTGCCAGCAGCTTGGATGGCCGGGGAGGAGGTGAAAAACTGTTTTTT. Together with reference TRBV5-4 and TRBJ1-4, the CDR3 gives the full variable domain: ETGVTQSPTHLIKTRGQQVTLRCSSQSGHNTVSWYQQALGQGPQFIFQYYREEENGRGNFPPRFSGLQFPNYSSELNVNALELDDSALYLCASSLDGRGGGEKLFFGSGTQLSVL.

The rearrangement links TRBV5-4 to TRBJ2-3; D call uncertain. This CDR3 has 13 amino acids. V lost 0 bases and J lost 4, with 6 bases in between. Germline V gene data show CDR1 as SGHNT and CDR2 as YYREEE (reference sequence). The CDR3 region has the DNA TGTGCCAGCAGCTTGGACAGTCCAGATACGCAGTATTTT. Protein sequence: CASSLDSPDTQYF.

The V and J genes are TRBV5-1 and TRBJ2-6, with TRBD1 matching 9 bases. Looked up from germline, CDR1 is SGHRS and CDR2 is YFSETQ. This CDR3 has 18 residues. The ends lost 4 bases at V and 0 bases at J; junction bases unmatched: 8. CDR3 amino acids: CASSPGGTGYSGANVLTF. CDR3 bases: TGCGCCAGCAGCCCGGGTGGGACAGGGTACTCTGGGGCCAACGTCCTGACTTTC.

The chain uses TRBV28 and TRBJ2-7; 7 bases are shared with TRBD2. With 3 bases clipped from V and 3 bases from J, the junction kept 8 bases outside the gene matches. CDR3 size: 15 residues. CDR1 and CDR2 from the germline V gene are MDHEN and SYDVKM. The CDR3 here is CASSFGGSTRYEQYF. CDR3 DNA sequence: TGTGCCAGCAGTTTCGGGGGGTCGACGCGCTACGAGCAGTACTTC.

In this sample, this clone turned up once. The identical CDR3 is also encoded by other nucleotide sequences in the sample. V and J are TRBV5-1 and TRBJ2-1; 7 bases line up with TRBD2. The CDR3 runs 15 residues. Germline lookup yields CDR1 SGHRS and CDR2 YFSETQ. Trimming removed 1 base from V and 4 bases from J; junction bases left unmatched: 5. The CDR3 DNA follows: TGCGCCAGCAGCTTGAGTCTAGCGGATTACAATGAGCAGTTCTTC. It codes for CASSLSLADYNEQFF.

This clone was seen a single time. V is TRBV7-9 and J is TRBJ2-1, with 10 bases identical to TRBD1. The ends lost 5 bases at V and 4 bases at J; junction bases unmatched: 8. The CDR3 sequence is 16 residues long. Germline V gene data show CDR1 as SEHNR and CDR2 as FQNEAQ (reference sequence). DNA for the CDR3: TGTGCCAGCAGCCGAAAGGGGGGACAGGGGTACAATGAGCAGTTCTTC. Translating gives CASSRKGGQGYNEQFF. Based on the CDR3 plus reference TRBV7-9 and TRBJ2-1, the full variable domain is DTGVSQNPRHKITKRGQNVTFRCDPISEHNRLYWYRQTLGQGPEFLTYFQNEAQLEKSRLLSDRFSAERPKGSFSTLEIQRTEQGDSAMYLCASSRKGGQGYNEQFFGPGTRLTVL.

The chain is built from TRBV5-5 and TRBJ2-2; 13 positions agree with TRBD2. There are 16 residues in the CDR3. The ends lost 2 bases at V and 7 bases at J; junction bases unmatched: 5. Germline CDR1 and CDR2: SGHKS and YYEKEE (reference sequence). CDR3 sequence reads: CASSFGLAGVSGELFF. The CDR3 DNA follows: TGTGCCAGCAGCTTCGGACTAGCGGGAGTCAGCGGGGAGCTGTTTTTT.

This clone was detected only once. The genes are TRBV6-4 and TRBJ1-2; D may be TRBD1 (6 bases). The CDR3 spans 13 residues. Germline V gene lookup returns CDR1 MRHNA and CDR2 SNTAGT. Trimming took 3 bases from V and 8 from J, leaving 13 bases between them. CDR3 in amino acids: CASSEFRGRGYTF. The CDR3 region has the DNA TGTGCCAGCAGTGAATTCAGGGGACGCGGCTACACCTTC.

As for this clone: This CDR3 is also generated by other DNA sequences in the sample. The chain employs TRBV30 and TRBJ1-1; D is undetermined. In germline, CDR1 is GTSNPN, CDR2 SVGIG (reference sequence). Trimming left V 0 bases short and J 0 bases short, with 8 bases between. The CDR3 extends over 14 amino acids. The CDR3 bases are TGTGCCTGGAGTGTGGGAGGCATGAACACTGAAGCTTTCTTT. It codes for CAWSVGGMNTEAFF.

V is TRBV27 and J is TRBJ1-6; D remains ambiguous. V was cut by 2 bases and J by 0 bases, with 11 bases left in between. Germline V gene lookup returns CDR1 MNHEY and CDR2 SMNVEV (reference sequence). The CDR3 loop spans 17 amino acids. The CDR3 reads CASSLVMGYSYNSPLHF. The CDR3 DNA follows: TGTGCCAGCAGTTTAGTCATGGGATACTCCTATAATTCACCCCTCCACTTT.

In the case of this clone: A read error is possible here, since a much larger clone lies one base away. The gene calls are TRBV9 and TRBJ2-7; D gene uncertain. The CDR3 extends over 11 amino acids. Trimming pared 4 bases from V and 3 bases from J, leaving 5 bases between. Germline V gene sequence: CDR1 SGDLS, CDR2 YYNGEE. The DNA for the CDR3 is TGTGCCAGCAGCTCCGACTACGAGCAGTACTTC. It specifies CASSSDYEQYF.

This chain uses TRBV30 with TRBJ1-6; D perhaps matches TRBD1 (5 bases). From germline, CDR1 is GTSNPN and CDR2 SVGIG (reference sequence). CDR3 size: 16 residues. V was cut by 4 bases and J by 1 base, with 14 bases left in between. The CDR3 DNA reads TGTGCCTGGACCCTAGAGGGGAGATCCTATAATTCACCCCTCCACTTT. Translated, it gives CAWTLEGRSYNSPLHF.

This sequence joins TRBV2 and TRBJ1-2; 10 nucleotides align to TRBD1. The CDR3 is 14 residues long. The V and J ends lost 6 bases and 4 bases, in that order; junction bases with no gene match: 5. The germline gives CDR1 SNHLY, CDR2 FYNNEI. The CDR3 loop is CASRWDRGGYGYTF. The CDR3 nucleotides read TGTGCCAGCAGATGGGACAGGGGAGGCTATGGCTACACCTTC.

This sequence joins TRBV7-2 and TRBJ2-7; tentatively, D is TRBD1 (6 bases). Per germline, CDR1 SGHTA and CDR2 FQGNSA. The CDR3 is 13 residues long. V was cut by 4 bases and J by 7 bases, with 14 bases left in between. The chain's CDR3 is CASSSFGGGEQYF. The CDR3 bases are TGTGCCAGCAGCTCCTTTGGGGGCGGAGAGCAGTACTTC.

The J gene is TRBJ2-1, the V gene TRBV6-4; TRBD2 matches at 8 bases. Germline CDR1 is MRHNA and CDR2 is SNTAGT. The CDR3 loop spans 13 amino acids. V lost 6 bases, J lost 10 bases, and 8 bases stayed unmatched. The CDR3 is CASSADSGTEQFF. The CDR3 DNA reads TGTGCCAGCAGCGCCGATAGCGGGACCGAGCAGTTCTTC.

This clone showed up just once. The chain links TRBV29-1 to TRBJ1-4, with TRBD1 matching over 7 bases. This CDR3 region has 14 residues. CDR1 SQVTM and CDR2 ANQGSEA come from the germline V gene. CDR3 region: CLTGDEVTNEKLFF. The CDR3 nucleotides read TGCCTTACAGGGGATGAGGTAACTAATGAAAAACTGTTTTTT.

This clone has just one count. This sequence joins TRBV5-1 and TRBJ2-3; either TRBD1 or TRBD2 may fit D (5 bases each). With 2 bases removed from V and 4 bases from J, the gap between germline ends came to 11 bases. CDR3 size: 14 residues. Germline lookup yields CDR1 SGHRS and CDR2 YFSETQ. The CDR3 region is CASSFGGNADTQYF. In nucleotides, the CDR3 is TGCGCCAGCAGCTTTGGGGGTAACGCAGATACGCAGTATTTT.